This T cell receptor (beta chain) was retrieved from a study of T cells in Graves' hyperthyroidism and ophthalmopathy. The CDR3 totals 15 residues. Germline lookup yields CDR1 SGHTA and CDR2 FQGTGA. Trimming stripped 4 bases from V and 4 bases from J, with 11 bases between. This clonotype was observed at least ten times. Authors of the study amplified TCR beta CDR3 regions from RNA transcripts. A first-round RT-PCR of the TCR CDR3 used the HTBI primer set. TCRdb re-called the multiplex PCR reads through MiXCR, storing one row per CDR3 protein. In the table there are tens of thousands of distinct CDR3 sequences, about 50% of which are singletons.

This chain connects TRBV7-3 to TRBJ2-6; D unresolved. This TCR was recovered from a woman aged 60 to 75 with Graves' ophthalmopathy. The specimen sequenced was blood. The chain's CDR3 is CASSSTGPGANVLTF. The CDR3 DNA reads TGTGCCAGCAGCTCCACGGGCCCCGGGGCCAACGTCCTGACTTTC.